The 14 T cell receptor beta chains below all came from one sample that was sequenced in a study of beta chain features in type 1 diabetes. Isolated RNA was reverse transcribed in full, so expressed TCRB transcripts were sequenced. Sequencing used immunoSEQ multiplex PCR; TCRdb keeps in-frame clones, though not all of them. The data contain tens of thousands of clones, roughly 31% of them singletons. Sequencing was done on a sample of stem cell memory CD4+ T cells from blood. All receptors derive from a young woman in good health.

This clone was seen more than once but under ten times. The chain joins TRBV9 to TRBJ1-2; D uncertain. V lost 0 bases and J lost 8, with 14 bases in between. The CDR3 sequence is 14 residues long. CDR1 and CDR2 from the germline V gene are SGDLS and YYNGEE. CDR3 sequence (DNA): TGTGCCAGCAGCGTAGTGGGTTCCGGCGGAGGCTACACCTTC. This codes for CASSVVGSGGGYTF.

This sequence joins TRBV7-4 and TRBJ1-4; 7 bases agree with TRBD1. CDR3 size: 15 residues. Trimming took 6 bases from V and 4 from J; bases not matched to a gene: 8. Germline CDR1 is SGHVT and CDR2 is SQSDAQ. In DNA form, the CDR3 reads TGTGCCAGCAGTTCCCGGGACAGAGTTAATGAAAAACTGTTTTTT. Translating it yields CASSSRDRVNEKLFF. The variable domain in full, with the rest retrieved from reference TRBV7-4 and TRBJ1-4, is GAGVSQSPRYKVAKRGRDVALRCDSISGHVTLYWYRQTLGQGSEVLTYSQSDAQRDKSGRPSGRFSAERPERSVSTLKIQRTEQGDSAVYLCASSSRDRVNEKLFFGSGTQLSVL.

The chain has TRBV11-2 and TRBJ2-5; 7 bases align to TRBD2. The CDR3 totals 15 residues. V trimming: 5 bases; J trimming: 1 base; junction bases outside the gene matches: 7. Germline V gene data show CDR1 as SGHAT and CDR2 as FQNNGV. The chain's CDR3 is CASSTRAGRQETQYF. CDR3 bases: TGTGCCAGCAGCACCCGAGCGGGGCGCCAAGAGACCCAGTACTTC.

This clone is a singleton in its sample. V usage is TRBV5-4 and J usage is TRBJ2-7; 7 nucleotides align to TRBD1. Per germline, CDR1 SGHNT and CDR2 YYREEE (reference sequence). J lost 0 bases, V lost 3 bases, and 6 bases had no gene match. This CDR3 contains 15 residues. The CDR3 nucleotides are TGTGCCAGCAGCTCGAGGGACAGCGGCTCCTACGAGCAGTACTTC. This translates into CASSSRDSGSYEQYF. Supplemented by reference TRBV5-4 and TRBJ2-7, the full variable domain reads ETGVTQSPTHLIKTRGQQVTLRCSSQSGHNTVSWYQQALGQGPQFIFQYYREEENGRGNFPPRFSGLQFPNYSSELNVNALELDDSALYLCASSSRDSGSYEQYFGPGTRLTVT.

There are a few counts of this clone. V and J are TRBV5-1 and TRBJ1-1; a weak D match, TRBD1 (6 bases). Trimming pared 0 bases from V and 4 bases from J, leaving 10 bases between. The CDR3 length is 14 residues. CDR1 is SGHRS and CDR2 is YFSETQ in the germline V gene. The CDR3 DNA is TGCGCCAGCAGCTTGGATCCAGGGGTCACTGAAGCTTTCTTT. Encoded protein: CASSLDPGVTEAFF.

Note on this clone: At the DNA level, this CDR3 is encoded by other sequences in the same sample as well. The rearrangement joins TRBV5-4 to TRBJ2-5; D gene uncertain. Germline V gene sequence: CDR1 SGHNT, CDR2 YYREEE (reference sequence). The CDR3 is 13 residues long. The germline V and J ends were trimmed by 2 bases and 2 bases, with 7 bases remaining between them. CDR3 amino acids: CASSLTVQETQYF. CDR3 DNA sequence: TGTGCCAGCAGCTTAACAGTTCAAGAGACCCAGTACTTC. The full variable domain, with the rest looked up from reference TRBV5-4 and TRBJ2-5, is ETGVTQSPTHLIKTRGQQVTLRCSSQSGHNTVSWYQQALGQGPQFIFQYYREEENGRGNFPPRFSGLQFPNYSSELNVNALELDDSALYLCASSLTVQETQYFGPGTRLLVL.

The chain is built from TRBV5-4 and TRBJ2-7; D may be TRBD2 (6 bases). The CDR3 sequence is 14 residues long. The V gene lost 0 bases and the J gene lost 3 bases, with 10 bases spanning the gap. Germline V gene sequence: CDR1 SGHNT, CDR2 YYREEE (reference sequence). Here the CDR3 DNA reads TGTGCCAGCAGCTTGGCCGGGGGACTCTACGAGCAGTACTTC. Protein: CASSLAGGLYEQYF.

The CDR3 DNA is TGTGCCAGCAGTCGTGGACTAGCGGGGTTCCAAGAGACCCAGTACTTC. Encoded protein: CASSRGLAGFQETQYF. The J gene is TRBJ2-5, the V gene TRBV7-2, with 12 bases that match TRBD2. Looked up from germline, CDR1 is SGHTA and CDR2 is FQGNSA. The V and J ends lost 6 bases and 1 base, in that order; junction bases with no gene match: 6. This CDR3 is 16 amino acids long.

The chain uses TRBV30 and TRBJ1-2; 7 bases align to TRBD1. CDR1 is GTSNPN, CDR2 SVGIG, per germline (reference sequence). J lost 4 bases, V lost 4 bases, and 15 bases had no gene match. This CDR3 comprises 16 residues. The CDR3 spells CAWTRSTGTALYGYTF. As DNA, the CDR3 is TGTGCCTGGACACGATCCACCGGGACAGCCCTCTATGGCTACACCTTC.

This clone was detected only a few times. As DNA, the CDR3 is TGTGCCAGACCGGGGGTCTACGAGCAGTACTTC. This gives the protein CARPGVYEQYF. This chain links TRBV9 with TRBJ2-7; the D gene is possibly TRBD2 (6 bases). V lost 8 bases, J lost 3 bases, and 9 bases lay in between. The CDR3 totals 11 residues. In germline, CDR1 is SGDLS, CDR2 YYNGEE. Full variable domain (missing parts from reference TRBV9 and TRBJ2-7): DSGVTQTPKHLITATGQRVTLRCSPRSGDLSVYWYQQSLDQGLQFLIQYYNGEERAKGNILERFSAQQFPDLHSELNLSSLELGDSALYFCARPGVYEQYFGPGTRLTVT.

The chain carries TRBV5-4 and TRBJ2-7; TRBD2 agrees at 13 bases. The CDR3 runs 16 residues. Germline lookup yields CDR1 SGHNT and CDR2 YYREEE (reference sequence). V lost 6 bases and J lost 7; bases outside the gene matches: 13. CDR3 nucleotides: TGTGCCAGCAACTCCGGGACTAGCGGGGCCCGGGGTGAGCAGTACTTC. Translating gives CASNSGTSGARGEQYF.

There are a few counts of this clone. The CDR3 DNA reads TGTGCCAGCAGTAGGGGACACCCGAACACCGGGGAGCTGTTTTTT. It codes for CASSRGHPNTGELFF. The V gene is TRBV6-5, the J gene TRBJ2-2; tentatively, D is TRBD1 (6 bases). This CDR3 has 15 amino acids. V lost 5 bases and J 0 bases, leaving 10 bases between the germline ends. Germline CDR1 MNHEY, CDR2 SVGAGI.

This CDR3 reads CASSLAGGGSGYTF. The CDR3, as DNA: TGTGCCAGCAGCTTAGCAGGGGGCGGTAGTGGCTACACCTTC. The chain has TRBV7-2 and TRBJ1-2; 7 nucleotides match TRBD1. CDR3 length: 14 amino acids. Germline values: CDR1 SGHTA, CDR2 FQGNSA. Germline trimming cut 0 bases from V and 7 bases from J; bases unmatched to any gene: 5.

This clone was picked up a small number of times. J is TRBJ2-3 and V is TRBV5-1, with D possibly matching TRBD2 (5 bases). This CDR3 is 13 amino acids long. Germline V gives CDR1 SGHRS, CDR2 YFSETQ. V was clipped by 4 bases and J by 4 bases, with 10 bases between them. The CDR3 is CASSPPGSDTQYF. In DNA form, the CDR3 reads TGCGCCAGCAGCCCCCCGGGATCAGATACGCAGTATTTT.